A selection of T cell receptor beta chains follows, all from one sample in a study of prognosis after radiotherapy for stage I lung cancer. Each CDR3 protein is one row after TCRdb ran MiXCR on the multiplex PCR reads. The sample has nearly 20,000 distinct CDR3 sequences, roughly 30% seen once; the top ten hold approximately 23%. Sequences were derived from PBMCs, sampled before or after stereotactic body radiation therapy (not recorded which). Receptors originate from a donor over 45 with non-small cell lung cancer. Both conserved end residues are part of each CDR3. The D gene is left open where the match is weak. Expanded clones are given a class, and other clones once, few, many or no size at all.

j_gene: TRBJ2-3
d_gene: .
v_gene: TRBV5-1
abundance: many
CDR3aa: CASSSATSTDTQYF
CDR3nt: TGCGCCAGCAGCTCGGCGACGAGCACAGATACGCAGTATTTT

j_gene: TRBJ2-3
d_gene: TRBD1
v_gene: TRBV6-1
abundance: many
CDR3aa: CASAPGQDADTQYF
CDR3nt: TGTGCCAGCGCCCCAGGACAGGACGCAGATACGCAGTATTTT

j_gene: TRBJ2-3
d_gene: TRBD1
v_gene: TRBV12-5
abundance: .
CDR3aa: CASGLVPRQGGADTQYF
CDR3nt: TGTGCTAGTGGTTTGGTACCTCGACAGGGGGGGGCAGATACGCAGTATTTT

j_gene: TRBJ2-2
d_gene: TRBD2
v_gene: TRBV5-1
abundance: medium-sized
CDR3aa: CASSLVAGSGGELFF
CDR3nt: TGCGCCAGCAGCTTGGTAGCGGGATCGGGCGGGGAGCTGTTTTTT

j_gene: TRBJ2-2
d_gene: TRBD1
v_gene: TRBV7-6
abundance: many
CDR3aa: CASSSTNNRGGMELFF
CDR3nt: TGTGCCAGCAGCTCGACAAACAACAGGGGTGGAATGGAGCTGTTTTTT

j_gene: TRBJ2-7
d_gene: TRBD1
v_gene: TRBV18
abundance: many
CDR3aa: CASSPPTGTVLEQYF
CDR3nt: TGTGCCAGCTCACCCCCGACAGGGACGGTCCTCGAGCAGTACTTC

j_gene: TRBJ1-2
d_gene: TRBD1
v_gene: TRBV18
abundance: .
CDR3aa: CASSLTGTHGYGYTF
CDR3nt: TGTGCCAGCTCACTGACAGGGACGCACGGCTATGGCTACACCTTC

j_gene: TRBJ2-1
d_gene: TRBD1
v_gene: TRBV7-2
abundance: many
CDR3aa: CASSFPGQVAYNEQFF
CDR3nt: TGTGCCAGCAGCTTTCCGGGACAGGTGGCCTACAATGAGCAGTTCTTC

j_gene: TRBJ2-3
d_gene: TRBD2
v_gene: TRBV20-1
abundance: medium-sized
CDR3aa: CSARGPRLAGTDTQYF
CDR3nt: TGCAGTGCTAGAGGTCCCCGGCTAGCGGGCACAGATACGCAGTATTTT

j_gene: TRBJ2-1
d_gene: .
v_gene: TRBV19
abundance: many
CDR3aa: CASKAEYNEQFF
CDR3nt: TGTGCCAGTAAAGCAGAATACAATGAGCAGTTCTTC